Listed below are T cell receptor beta chains from one sample, sequenced in a study of T cells in tuberculosis. Clones were read by immunoSEQ multiplex PCR, and TCRdb kept only the in-frame ones, dropping some. The sample gives roughly 19,000 clones, 80% to 90% of which show up once; about 15% is in the top ten. Sequenced: PBMCs. The receptors were gathered from a donor aged 10 to 29 with latent tuberculosis or without tuberculosis infection. Each CDR3 is given with its conserved first and last residue. Fields, in order: J gene, V gene, CDR3 protein.

j_call: TRBJ1-4
v_call: TRBV18
cdr3_aa: CASSPSAGDNEKLFF

j_call: TRBJ2-5
v_call: TRBV13
cdr3_aa: CASQLAAQETQYF

j_call: TRBJ2-7
v_call: TRBV30
cdr3_aa: CAYGGVSEQYF

j_call: TRBJ1-2
v_call: TRBV29-1
cdr3_aa: CSALAGEGYTF

j_call: TRBJ2-7
v_call: TRBV11-3
cdr3_aa: CASSPRTGGDYEQYF

j_call: TRBJ1-1
v_call: TRBV15
cdr3_aa: CATSPSGEVRRNTEAFF

j_call: TRBJ1-2
v_call: TRBV7-2
cdr3_aa: CASSLEVSTF

j_call: TRBJ2-7
v_call: TRBV9
cdr3_aa: CASSKTIPGGGTYEQYF

j_call: TRBJ1-1
v_call: TRBV4-1
cdr3_aa: CASSPLHRDRKNTEAFF

j_call: TRBJ2-7
v_call: TRBV5-6
cdr3_aa: CASSEGLLSYEQYF

j_call: TRBJ1-3
v_call: TRBV5-1
cdr3_aa: CASGDASGAGNTIYF

j_call: TRBJ2-3
v_call: TRBV30
cdr3_aa: CAWSPPQGRTDTQYF

j_call: TRBJ2-1
v_call: TRBV5-4
cdr3_aa: CASSLGGGAMNEQFF

j_call: TRBJ1-2
v_call: TRBV21-1
cdr3_aa: CASLYGYTF

j_call: TRBJ1-1
v_call: TRBV25-1
cdr3_aa: CASSEGGAEAFF

j_call: TRBJ1-5
v_call: TRBV4-1
cdr3_aa: CASRADSGGYSNQPQHF

j_call: TRBJ2-7
v_call: TRBV2
cdr3_aa: CASSGGWARFSYEQYF

j_call: TRBJ1-1
v_call: TRBV5-8
cdr3_aa: CASSFLRGFTEAFF

j_call: TRBJ2-1
v_call: TRBV5-6
cdr3_aa: CASSFFRGSGGANEQFF

j_call: TRBJ2-5
v_call: TRBV7-2
cdr3_aa: CASGRDRGRETQYF

j_call: TRBJ2-7
v_call: TRBV14
cdr3_aa: CASSQDNEQYF

j_call: TRBJ1-5
v_call: TRBV11-2
cdr3_aa: CASSKDRTNQPQHF

j_call: TRBJ1-2
v_call: TRBV14
cdr3_aa: CASSSSLYTGGYTF

j_call: TRBJ1-2
v_call: TRBV19
cdr3_aa: CASSIVGGWSYTF

j_call: TRBJ2-2
v_call: TRBV30
cdr3_aa: CAWMAGDFTTGELFF

j_call: TRBJ2-5
v_call: TRBV5-6
cdr3_aa: CASSLLVGGGNQETQYF

j_call: TRBJ2-3
v_call: TRBV1
cdr3_aa: CTSSRFPPSGGDTSTDTQYF

j_call: TRBJ2-1
v_call: TRBV29-1
cdr3_aa: CSVEWTSSGEQFF

j_call: TRBJ2-7
v_call: TRBV29-1
cdr3_aa: CSVAPSGRAGEQYF

j_call: TRBJ2-3
v_call: TRBV5-8
cdr3_aa: CASSSGTSGVTDTQYF

j_call: TRBJ1-2
v_call: TRBV11-2
cdr3_aa: CASSLAFDGYTF

j_call: TRBJ2-5
v_call: TRBV4-3
cdr3_aa: CASSQDRRTGGQETQYF

j_call: TRBJ2-3
v_call: TRBV11-1
cdr3_aa: CASSLNRGAVLDTQYF

j_call: TRBJ1-6
v_call: TRBV18
cdr3_aa: CASSPTRDRGSSPLHF

j_call: TRBJ2-7
v_call: TRBV28
cdr3_aa: CASSGRQGTYEQYF

j_call: TRBJ2-7
v_call: TRBV5-5
cdr3_aa: CASSLSLALYEQYF

j_call: TRBJ2-1
v_call: TRBV2
cdr3_aa: CASKPAGGSYNEQFF

j_call: TRBJ2-3
v_call: TRBV9
cdr3_aa: CASSVLGLAGGPTDTQYF

j_call: TRBJ2-7
v_call: TRBV19
cdr3_aa: CASRPSGGYEQYF

j_call: TRBJ2-2
v_call: TRBV7-2
cdr3_aa: CASTIHPGQGAGELFF

j_call: TRBJ2-1
v_call: TRBV6-6
cdr3_aa: CASSYLAGGPNEQFF